This entry describes one T cell receptor (beta chain). The data originate from a study of technical replicates of blood from a handful of donors. Libraries were prepared by immunoSEQ multiplex PCR; TCRdb keeps only in-frame clonotypes and omits some of them. This table holds 91,000 or so clones, about 95% found once. Deletions cut 1 base from V and 2 bases from J, with 12 bases between. The CDR3 runs 16 residues. Germline-derived CDR1 and CDR2 are SGHVS and FNYEAQ. The gene calls are TRBV7-6 and TRBJ1-3; possibly TRBD1 for D (5 bases). The receptor was derived from a human donor in good health. The sample comprised T cells isolated from PBMCs. The CDR3 DNA is TGTGCCAGCAGCTTAGATCCGGGCAGGGCTGGAAACACCATATATTTT. Protein product: CASSLDPGRAGNTIYF.